The rows below give T cell receptor beta chains drawn from one sample of a study of response to subunit inactivated influenza vaccine. Via MiXCR, TCRdb re-called the RT-PCR reads, giving one row per CDR3 protein. The table lists about 500,000 distinct CDR3 sequences, 16% of them singletons, with approximately 3% in the top ten. The sample here was CD4+ T cells sorted from PBMCs, taken less than 25 months after vaccination. The source is a man between 50 and 69 years old who received an inactivated influenza vaccine. Each CDR3 is given without its conserved first and last residue. A D gene is named only where the DNA matches it firmly. Size is stated for part of the rows, as once, few or many counts, or as a class when the clone is expanded.

>TRBJ2-7|NA|NA|TRBV5-6
ASSLRRGTYEQY
>TRBJ2-2|TRBD2|NA|TRBV28
ASKGLAGAAGELF
>TRBJ2-1|NA|many|TRBV5-1
ASSLTGVTYNEQF
>TRBJ2-3|TRBD2|few|TRBV6-1
ASSPRTSADTQY
>TRBJ1-1|NA|NA|TRBV5-1
ASSTGQKNTEAF
>TRBJ1-2|NA|few|TRBV12-3/TRBV12-4
ASSLGHPDGYT
>TRBJ2-2|NA|few|TRBV9
ASSVFQGNTGELF
>TRBJ2-1|TRBD2|few|TRBV5-1
ASSLGVASGSRNNEQF
>TRBJ2-2|NA|few|TRBV29-1
SVVGGAVGTGELF
>TRBJ1-1|TRBD1|NA|TRBV18
ASLIDRGTEAF
>TRBJ2-2|NA|few|TRBV29-1
SSARRDTGELF
>TRBJ1-1|TRBD1|many|TRBV27
ASSWRTGTGTEAF
>TRBJ2-3|TRBD2|many|TRBV5-1
ASSLAGGAPDTQY
>TRBJ1-1|NA|many|TRBV12-3/TRBV12-4
ASSKGQNTEAF
>TRBJ2-3|TRBD2|NA|TRBV2
ASSGGSGSSSTDTQY
>TRBJ1-1|TRBD1|NA|TRBV20-1
SGTGAMGPEAF
>TRBJ2-1|NA|NA|TRBV7-2
ASIWAVDYNEQF
>TRBJ2-1|TRBD2|few|TRBV6-2/TRBV6-3
ASIASGRTNEQF
>TRBJ2-5|TRBD1|NA|TRBV10-3
ATKPGTGQETQY
>TRBJ2-1|NA|NA|TRBV20-1
SGQPGHRTYNEQF
>TRBJ2-3|TRBD2|NA|TRBV12-3/TRBV12-4
ASKSQGRAPDTQY
>TRBJ2-3|NA|NA|TRBV7-2
ASSASWVADTQY
>TRBJ1-2|NA|NA|TRBV14
ASSHNTGNYGYT
>TRBJ2-2|NA|few|TRBV7-3
ASSLGTAGELF
>TRBJ2-2|TRBD1|NA|TRBV5-1
ASSLAGGKGELF
>TRBJ2-7|NA|NA|TRBV6-1
ASSRDRRVIYEQY
>TRBJ1-2|NA|many|TRBV2
ASSETGGDGYT
>TRBJ1-1|TRBD1|few|TRBV7-8
ASSSRQGGLEAF
>TRBJ2-5|TRBD1|NA|TRBV7-2
ASSWDRQETQY
>TRBJ2-3|NA|few|TRBV7-2
ASSLEVGMQY
>TRBJ2-6|TRBD2|NA|TRBV9
ASGGGSGHSGANVLT
>TRBJ2-7|NA|many|TRBV5-1
ASSSGRVDGEQY
>TRBJ1-5|TRBD1|few|TRBV6-2/TRBV6-3
ASNKGAYSNQPQH
>TRBJ1-5|NA|NA|TRBV10-3
AISRDTSNQPQH
>TRBJ2-3|TRBD2|many|TRBV6-1
ASERLAGADTQY
>TRBJ1-2|TRBD1|few|TRBV12-3/TRBV12-4
ASTPDRTTGYT
>TRBJ2-3|NA|NA|TRBV14
ASSQIRGPTDTQY
>TRBJ2-7|TRBD2|many|TRBV4-2
ASSQDKAGGAYEQY
>TRBJ2-1|NA|NA|TRBV10-2
ASKRPGQLNEQF
>TRBJ2-1|NA|few|TRBV29-1
SVEARYNEQF
>TRBJ2-1|TRBD2|NA|TRBV20-1
SALGLAGVSSEQF
>TRBJ2-7|NA|NA|TRBV11-2
ASSPRDRSGSEQY
>TRBJ2-4|NA|NA|TRBV4-3
ASSQVAVAKNIQY
>TRBJ2-1|TRBD1|few|TRBV4-1
ASSQEGTGAPKF
>TRBJ2-3|TRBD2|few|TRBV7-2
ASSSSGSTQY
>TRBJ2-3|TRBD2|NA|TRBV5-1
ASSFGLATDTQY
>TRBJ2-7|TRBD2|few|TRBV20-1
SATDSGTSAAYEQY
>TRBJ2-3|TRBD2|many|TRBV29-1
SVGLAAATDTQY
>TRBJ2-7|NA|NA|TRBV20-1
SASAPIGVYEQY
>TRBJ1-4|NA|few|TRBV6-4
ASNRGRPPNEKLF
>TRBJ2-7|NA|NA|TRBV28
ASSLPRTSLGEQY
>TRBJ2-3|NA|many|TRBV29-1
SVELGGGTDTQY
>TRBJ2-7|NA|NA|TRBV12-3/TRBV12-4
ASSEWTATYEQY
>TRBJ1-1|TRBD1|few|TRBV5-1
ASSLASGTGRTEAF
>TRBJ2-7|NA|once|TRBV7-2
ASSLYLNEQY
>TRBJ1-2|TRBD1|NA|TRBV6-2/TRBV6-3
ASSYEDRTIYGYT
>TRBJ2-3|NA|NA|TRBV5-1
ASSPPTLRDTQY